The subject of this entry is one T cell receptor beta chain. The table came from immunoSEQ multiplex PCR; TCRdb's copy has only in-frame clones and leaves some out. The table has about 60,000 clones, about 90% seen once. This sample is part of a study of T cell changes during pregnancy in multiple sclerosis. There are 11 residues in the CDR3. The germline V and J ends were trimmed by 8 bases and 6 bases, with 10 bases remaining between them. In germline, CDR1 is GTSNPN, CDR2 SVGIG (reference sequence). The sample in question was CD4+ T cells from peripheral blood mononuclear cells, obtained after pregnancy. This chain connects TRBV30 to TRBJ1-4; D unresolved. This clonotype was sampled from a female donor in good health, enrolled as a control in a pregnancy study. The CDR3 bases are TGTGCCGCCCGGTCCGATGAAAAACTGTTTTTT. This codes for CAARSDEKLFF.